This TCR beta chain was recovered during a study of T-cell memory formation after mild COVID-19. Overall study: Among the donors, TCR clusters were largely specific to each donor.

The V gene's germline CDR1 is MNHEY and CDR2 SVGAGI. Between the trimmed V and J ends, which lost 7 bases and 10 bases, there was a span of 11 bases. The CDR3 length is 11 residues. TCRdb recomputed calls from the 5' RACE reads with MiXCR, one row per CDR3 protein. The data contain approximately 150,000 distinct CDR3 sequences, 6% to 7% of them singletons. At least ten counts were recorded for this clonotype. Antigen specificity is unknown. General study findings and limits: In second-wave clones peaking day 37, SARS-CoV-2 specificity remained unconfirmed. Day 15 to 85 contracting clones showed balanced CD4/CD8; day 15 to 37 expanders favored CD4+. There were some responding clones in pre-infection memory, which suggested that cross-reactive memory had joined.

The V gene is TRBV6-5, the J gene TRBJ2-1; a weak D match, TRBD1 (5 bases). This receptor was identified in an adult woman who had mild COVID-19 (a few samples of this study predate the infection). Cell type and time point are not known. What was sequenced was PBMCs or a T cell subset sorted from them (not recorded which). In DNA form, the CDR3 reads TGTGCCAGCATGGTTTCAGGGGAGCAGTTCTTC. Protein product: CASMVSGEQFF.